The 28 T cell receptor beta chains below all came from one sample that was sequenced in a study of beta chain features in type 1 diabetes. Expressed TCRB transcripts were sequenced after all isolated RNA was converted to cDNA. Clones were read by immunoSEQ multiplex PCR, and TCRdb kept only the in-frame ones, dropping some. This table holds hundreds of thousands of clones, around 10% found once. Sequences were obtained from naive CD4+ T cells from blood. The receptors here all came from a woman aged 18-35 years in good health.

This clone was counted only a few times. This chain joins TRBV9 and TRBJ2-3, with D tentatively TRBD2 (6 bases). This CDR3 comprises 13 residues. V was trimmed by 0 bases and J by 6 bases, leaving 8 bases between them. CDR1 SGDLS and CDR2 YYNGEE come from the germline V gene. The CDR3 DNA reads as TGTGCCAGCAGCGTAGCTCTAGCGGATACGCAGTATTTT. It is translated as CASSVALADTQYF.

In its sample, this clone was seen a few times. V usage is TRBV7-9 and J usage is TRBJ2-1, with D unclear. The V and J ends lost 6 bases and 3 bases respectively, with 3 bases between them. Looked up from germline, CDR1 is SEHNR and CDR2 is FQNEAQ (reference sequence). There are 11 residues in the CDR3. The CDR3 reads CASRRYNEQFF. The CDR3 nucleotides read TGTGCCAGCAGGCGCTACAATGAGCAGTTCTTC.

The CDR3: CSVVEASNQPQHF. The DNA for the CDR3 is TGCAGCGTTGTAGAGGCAAGTAATCAGCCCCAGCATTTT. The J gene is TRBJ1-5, the V gene TRBV29-1; the D is unclear. The CDR3 spans 13 residues. CDR1 SQVTM and CDR2 ANQGSEA come from the germline V gene. V was pared by 4 bases and J by 4 bases, with 11 bases between. The full variable domain, in which reference TRBV29-1 and TRBJ1-5 provide the parts outside the CDR3, is SAVISQKPSRDICQRGTSLTIQCQVDSQVTMMFWYRQQPGQSLTLIATANQGSEATYESGFVIDKFPISRPNLTFSTLTVSNMSPEDSSIYLCSVVEASNQPQHFGDGTRLSIL.

This chain links TRBV9 with TRBJ2-2, with a tentative D call TRBD1 (6 bases). Germline loops: CDR1 SGDLS, CDR2 YYNGEE. The CDR3 totals 15 residues. Trimming stripped 2 bases from V and 4 bases from J, with 12 bases between. The chain's CDR3 is CASSVTGYGTGELFF. CDR3 sequence (DNA): TGTGCCAGCAGCGTCACAGGGTACGGCACCGGGGAGCTGTTTTTT.

The genes are TRBV29-1 and TRBJ2-1; 10 bases fit TRBD2. Germline V gene data show CDR1 as SQVTM and CDR2 as ANQGSEA. CDR3 size: 14 residues. The J segment lost 8 bases and the V segment lost 6 bases, leaving 10 bases of the junction unmatched. The CDR3 sequence is CSVEKAGGPYEQFF. The CDR3 DNA reads as TGCAGCGTGGAAAAAGCGGGGGGGCCCTATGAGCAGTTCTTC.

The J gene is TRBJ2-4, the V gene TRBV18, with D possibly TRBD1 on 6 matching bases. This CDR3 has 14 residues. Germline CDR1 and CDR2: KGHSH and LQKENI. V gave up 2 bases and J gave up 7 bases, with 12 bases separating them. CDR3 loop: CASSPGQPINIQYF. As DNA, the CDR3 is TGTGCCAGCTCACCAGGACAGCCGATCAACATTCAGTACTTC. Complete variable domain (other parts from reference TRBV18 and TRBJ2-4): NAGVMQNPRHLVRRRGQEARLRCSPMKGHSHVYWYRQLPEEGLKFMVYLQKENIIDESGMPKERFSAEFPKEGPSILRIQQVVRGDSAAYFCASSPGQPINIQYFGAGTRLSVL.

Only a few counts were recorded for this clone. V usage is TRBV6-1 and J usage is TRBJ2-3, with a weak D call TRBD2 (5 bases). The CDR3 consists of 14 residues. Trimming took off 1 base at V and 5 bases at J, with 10 bases between the two ends. Germline values: CDR1 MNHNS, CDR2 SASEGT. In nucleotides, the CDR3 is TGTGCCAGCAGTGAAGGGCAGGCGGGAGATACGCAGTATTTT. Its translation is CASSEGQAGDTQYF.

The chain couples TRBV29-1 to TRBJ1-3; D possibly corresponds to TRBD1 (6 bases). Germline V CDR1 and CDR2: SQVTM, ANQGSEA. This CDR3 spans 15 amino acids. Trimming took 5 bases from V and 4 from J, leaving 18 bases between them. CDR3 protein: CSVRVGTNVGNTIYF. CDR3 DNA: TGCAGCGTTCGCGTTGGGACAAATGTAGGAAACACCATATATTTT.

This clone was counted only a few times. The CDR3 sequence is CSVSRTGRSGELFF. CDR3 DNA sequence: TGCAGCGTTTCAAGGACAGGGAGATCCGGGGAGCTGTTTTTT. This chain connects TRBV29-1 to TRBJ2-2; 8 bases line up with TRBD1. The germline CDR1 and CDR2 sequences are SQVTM and ANQGSEA. CDR3 length: 14 amino acids. After removal of 5 bases from V and 6 bases from J, the junction contained 8 bases not matched to a gene.

The V call is TRBV7-8, the J call TRBJ2-7, with 10 bases aligning to TRBD1. The CDR3 has 15 residues. V shed 3 bases and J 4 bases; nucleotides not matched to a gene: 6. Germline CDR1 reads SGHVS; CDR2 reads FQNEAQ. The CDR3, as DNA: TGTGCCAGCAGCTTCGCCGGGACAGGGGCTTACGAGCAGTACGTC. Encoded protein: CASSFAGTGAYEQYV.

The chain recombines TRBV9 with TRBJ2-1; weak D call: TRBD1 (5 bases). Trimming shortened V by 0 bases and J by 3 bases, and 13 bases separated the two germline ends. CDR3 size: 16 residues. Germline CDR1 SGDLS, CDR2 YYNGEE. CDR3 coding DNA: TGTGCCAGCAGCGTAGTCTCAGGGTCGGGCTACAATGAGCAGTTCTTC. This gives the protein CASSVVSGSGYNEQFF.

This chain uses TRBV7-9 with TRBJ2-2, with no clear D. Trimming removed 3 bases from V and 6 bases from J, with 8 bases in between. Germline V gene sequence: CDR1 SEHNR, CDR2 FQNEAQ (reference sequence). The length of the CDR3 is 13 residues. CDR3 sequence reads: CASSFGSPGELFF. Here the CDR3 DNA reads TGTGCCAGCAGCTTTGGGTCTCCCGGGGAGCTGTTTTTT.

The V call is TRBV7-9, the J call TRBJ2-3; the D gene could be TRBD1 or TRBD2 (5 bases each). The CDR3 loop spans 15 amino acids. V lost 3 bases, J lost 2 bases, and 12 bases lay in between. Per germline, CDR1 SEHNR and CDR2 FQNEAQ (reference sequence). The CDR3 is CASSLSGAHTDTQYF. CDR3 sequence (DNA): TGTGCCAGCAGCTTGTCCGGGGCGCACACAGATACGCAGTATTTT.

The chain couples TRBV14 to TRBJ2-5, with 11 bases aligning to TRBD1. The CDR3 contains 15 residues. Germline V lookup: CDR1 SGHDN, CDR2 FVKESK. The V and J ends lost 5 bases and 5 bases, in that order; junction bases with no gene match: 7. CDR3: CASSVPGQGVETQYF. The CDR3 DNA reads TGTGCCAGCAGCGTACCGGGACAGGGGGTGGAGACCCAGTACTTC.

The sample holds a few counts of this clone. This chain uses TRBV7-6 with TRBJ1-4; TRBD1 aligns across 9 bases. Trimming cost V 5 bases and J 8 bases; bases outside gene matches: 6. CDR1 and CDR2 from the germline V gene are SGHVS and FNYEAQ. This CDR3 region has 14 residues. CDR3 sequence: CASSTTGTGEKLFF. As DNA, the CDR3 is TGTGCCAGCAGCACTACAGGGACAGGGGAAAAACTGTTTTTT.

A few counts support this clone. The chain recombines TRBV29-1 with TRBJ1-1; D is unresolved. Per the germline V gene, CDR1 is SQVTM and CDR2 is ANQGSEA. V shed 4 bases and J shed 5 bases, with 23 bases lying between them. The CDR3 spans 16 residues. Written as DNA, the CDR3 is TGCAGCGTTGTGGATCCGGATAGTGAGTTTTCTACTGAAGCTTTCTTT. This gives the protein CSVVDPDSEFSTEAFF.

A note on this clone: Other DNA variants within this sample encode the same CDR3. The J gene is TRBJ2-2, the V gene TRBV7-9; D not certain. From germline, CDR1 is SEHNR and CDR2 FQNEAQ (reference sequence). The CDR3 is 13 amino acids. V gave up 0 bases and J gave up 5 bases, with 4 bases separating them. The DNA of the CDR3 is TGTGCCAGCAGCTTAGCGGGAACCGGGGAGCTGTTTTTT. Translating it yields CASSLAGTGELFF.

The chain joins TRBV7-8 to TRBJ2-5, with D perhaps matching TRBD1 or TRBD2 (5 bases each). Germline lookup yields CDR1 SGHVS and CDR2 FQNEAQ. Trimming removed 5 bases at V and 5 bases at J, with 18 bases between. The CDR3 consists of 15 residues. This CDR3 reads CASSPRPGTGETQYF. The CDR3 region has the DNA TGTGCCAGCAGCCCCCGCCCAGGGACGGGTGAGACCCAGTACTTC.

This clone was observed a few times. The chain uses TRBV5-6 and TRBJ1-4, with D unclear. The CDR3 is made up of 12 amino acids. Trimming took off 0 bases at V and 7 bases at J, with 4 bases between the two ends. The germline CDR1 and CDR2 sequences are SGHDT and YYEEEE. The CDR3 sequence: CASSLVGEKLFF. CDR3 nucleotide sequence: TGTGCCAGCAGCTTGGTGGGTGAAAAACTGTTTTTT.

This clone was detected a few times. The chain carries TRBV18 and TRBJ2-1; either TRBD1 or TRBD2 may fit D (5 bases each). Per the germline V gene, CDR1 is KGHSH and CDR2 is LQKENI. The germline V and J ends were trimmed by 8 bases and 7 bases, with 15 bases remaining between them. This CDR3 region has 13 residues. The CDR3 region is CASLAQGVNEQFF. In nucleotides, the CDR3 is TGTGCCAGCCTGGCTCAGGGAGTAAATGAGCAGTTCTTC.

The sample holds a few counts of this clone. The V gene is TRBV18, the J gene TRBJ2-1, with D hard to call. The ends were cut back, 0 bases at V and 0 bases at J, with 9 bases in the middle. The CDR3 loop spans 16 amino acids. The germline V gene has CDR1 KGHSH and CDR2 LQKENI. CDR3 nucleotides: TGTGCCAGCTCACCACCGGGCTCCTCCTCCTACAATGAGCAGTTCTTC. Translated: CASSPPGSSSYNEQFF.

This clone was seen more than once but under ten times. Written as DNA, the CDR3 is TGTGCCAGCAGCCCAGTGGGGATCGGCGGCTACACCTTC. Residues: CASSPVGIGGYTF. The gene calls are TRBV7-2 and TRBJ1-2; D ambiguous. This CDR3 is built from 13 residues. CDR1 is SGHTA and CDR2 is FQGNSA in the germline V gene. The V gene lost 5 bases and the J gene lost 8 bases, with 15 bases spanning the gap.

There are a few counts of this clone. V is TRBV7-8 and J is TRBJ1-1; 7 bases are a match to TRBD1. Germline lookup yields CDR1 SGHVS and CDR2 FQNEAQ. This CDR3 spans 13 amino acids. V shed 1 base, J shed 7 bases, and the junction held 3 bases outside the gene matches. In nucleotides, the CDR3 is TGTGCCAGCAGCTTAGACAGGGGTGGTGAAGCTTTCTTT. Residues: CASSLDRGGEAFF.

This clone was recorded a few times. The chain is built from TRBV7-2 and TRBJ1-1; D uncertain. Looked up from germline, CDR1 is SGHTA and CDR2 is FQGNSA. V was clipped by 2 bases and J by 3 bases, with 10 bases between them. This CDR3 is built from 14 residues. This CDR3 is CASSLMGQYTEAFF. DNA of the CDR3: TGTGCCAGCAGCTTAATGGGTCAGTACACTGAAGCTTTCTTT. Filled out from reference TRBV7-2 and TRBJ1-1, the complete variable domain reads GAGVSQSPSNKVTEKGKDVELRCDPISGHTALYWYRQSLGQGLEFLIYFQGNSAPDKSGLPSDRFSAERTGGSVSTLTIQRTQQEDSAVYLCASSLMGQYTEAFFGQGTRLTVV.

This clone was picked up a small number of times. This chain joins TRBV7-9 and TRBJ2-7, with unresolved D. Germline assignment: CDR1 SEHNR and CDR2 FQNEAQ (reference sequence). The CDR3 totals 11 residues. The V and J ends lost 7 bases and 5 bases respectively, with 9 bases between them. CDR3 loop: CASTEIHEQYF. The CDR3 nucleotides are TGTGCCAGCACCGAAATCCACGAGCAGTACTTC.

This clone was seen a handful of times. The rearrangement uses TRBV7-9 and TRBJ2-3; D may be TRBD2 (5 bases). CDR3 length equals 14 residues. V shed 4 bases and J shed 0 bases, with 8 bases lying between them. Germline values: CDR1 SEHNR, CDR2 FQNEAQ (reference sequence). This chain's CDR3 is CASSSRTSTDTQYF. CDR3 in DNA: TGTGCCAGCAGCTCCAGGACTAGCACAGATACGCAGTATTTT.

Only a few counts were recorded for this clone. V usage is TRBV7-2 and J usage is TRBJ1-3, with D possibly being TRBD1 (6 bases). The V end lost 5 bases, the J end lost 10 bases, and 18 bases lay between the germline ends. Germline V gene data show CDR1 as SGHTA and CDR2 as FQGNSA. This CDR3 is built from 14 residues. The CDR3 protein is CASSLTAAGTTIYF. As DNA, the CDR3 is TGTGCCAGCAGCCTAACAGCTGCCGGGACAACCATATATTTT.

This clone was seen more than once but under ten times. The rearrangement uses TRBV7-2 and TRBJ2-1; the match to TRBD1 covers 9 bases. The CDR3 sequence is 14 residues long. V was pared by 3 bases and J by 8 bases, with 5 bases of the junction left unmatched. The V gene's germline CDR1 is SGHTA and CDR2 FQGNSA. The CDR3 DNA reads as TGTGCCAGCAGCTTTGACAGGGGGAGGGATGAGCAGTTCTTC. It specifies CASSFDRGRDEQFF.